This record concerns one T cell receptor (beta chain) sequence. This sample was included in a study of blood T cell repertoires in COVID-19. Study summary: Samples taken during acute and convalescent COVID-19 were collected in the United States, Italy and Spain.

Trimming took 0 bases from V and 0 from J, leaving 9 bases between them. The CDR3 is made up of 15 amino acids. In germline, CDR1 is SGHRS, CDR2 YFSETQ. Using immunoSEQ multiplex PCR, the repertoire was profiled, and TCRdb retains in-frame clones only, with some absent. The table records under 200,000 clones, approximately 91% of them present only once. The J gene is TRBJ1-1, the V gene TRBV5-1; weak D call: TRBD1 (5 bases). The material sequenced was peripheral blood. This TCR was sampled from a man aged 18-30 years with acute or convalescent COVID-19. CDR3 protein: CASSLDRTMNTEAFF. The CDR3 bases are TGCGCCAGCAGCTTGGACAGGACTATGAACACTGAAGCTTTCTTT.